This entry lists 27 T cell receptor beta chains sequenced from one sample in a study of blood T cell repertoires in COVID-19. Measured with immunoSEQ multiplex PCR; TCRdb has only the in-frame clones, and not every one. Among around 200,000 clones listed, about 87% were seen once. Input material: peripheral blood. Every receptor here comes from a middle-aged man with active or convalescent COVID-19.

The CDR3 coding sequence is TGTGCCAGCAAAAATTGGACAGGGACTAATTCACCCCTCCACTTT. It is translated as CASKNWTGTNSPLHF. This chain uses TRBV27 with TRBJ1-6; TRBD1 matches 8 bases. The ends lost 7 bases at V and 6 bases at J; junction bases unmatched: 8. Germline values: CDR1 MNHEY, CDR2 SMNVEV (reference sequence). This CDR3 contains 15 residues.

This sequence joins TRBV5-5 and TRBJ2-5, with TRBD2 matching over 9 bases. The length of the CDR3 is 15 residues. Germline values: CDR1 SGHKS, CDR2 YYEKEE (reference sequence). Unmatched junction bases numbered 5, after V lost 0 bases and J lost 5 bases. The CDR3 spells CASSLAGGGAETQYF. The CDR3 DNA is TGTGCCAGCAGCTTGGCGGGCGGGGGGGCTGAGACCCAGTACTTC. The complete variable domain, with remaining parts taken from reference TRBV5-5 and TRBJ2-5, reads DAGVTQSPTHLIKTRGQQVTLRCSPISGHKSVSWYQQVLGQGPQFIFQYYEKEERGRGNFPDRFSARQFPNYSSELNVNALLLGDSALYLCASSLAGGGAETQYFGPGTRLLVL.

CDR3 sequence (DNA): TGTGCCACCTGGGAGGCACGCGACTCACCCCTCCACTTT. It encodes CATWEARDSPLHF. The V call is TRBV15, the J call TRBJ1-6; D gene uncertain. V shed 8 bases and J shed 10 bases, with 15 bases lying between them. This CDR3 contains 13 residues. Germline CDR1 reads LNHNV; CDR2 reads YYDKDF (reference sequence).

This chain uses TRBV29-1 with TRBJ2-7; 12 positions match TRBD2. V lost 6 bases and J lost 9; bases outside the gene matches: 6. CDR1 and CDR2 (germline): SQVTM, ANQGSEA. This CDR3 comprises 12 residues. The CDR3 nucleotides are TGCAGCGTCATACTAGCGGGGGGAACGCAGTACTTC. Its translation is CSVILAGGTQYF.

The chain uses TRBV4-1 and TRBJ2-7, with TRBD2 matching 8 bases. Germline CDR1 is MGHRA and CDR2 is YSYEKL. This CDR3 has 16 amino acids. V shed 1 base, J shed 0 bases, and the junction held 5 bases outside the gene matches. CDR3 nucleotide sequence: TGCGCCAGCAGCCAAGTGATGCGGGGGGCCTCCTACGAGCAGTACTTC. Amino acid sequence: CASSQVMRGASYEQYF.

The chain couples TRBV10-1 to TRBJ2-1; a possible D gene is TRBD1 (5 bases). Per the germline V gene, CDR1 is WNHNN and CDR2 is SYGVQD (reference sequence). This CDR3 contains 14 residues. With 10 bases removed from V and 5 bases from J, the gap between germline ends came to 18 bases. CDR3 in amino acids: CATQRTINDNEQFF. The CDR3 coding sequence is TGCGCCACCCAGAGGACAATCAATGACAATGAGCAGTTCTTC.

The rearrangement joins TRBV6-2 or TRBV6-3 to TRBJ1-1, with D unclear. Germline V gene sequence: CDR1 MNHEY, CDR2 SVGEGT. Deletions cut 7 bases from V and 0 bases from J, with 15 bases between. The CDR3 covers 15 residues. CDR3 region: CASIPTLAVNTEAFF. CDR3 coding DNA: TGTGCCAGCATCCCCACTCTGGCGGTGAACACTGAAGCTTTCTTT.

This sequence joins TRBV6-2 or TRBV6-3 and TRBJ2-7; D gene ambiguous. Germline V gene sequence: CDR1 MNHEY, CDR2 SVGEGT. The CDR3 sequence is 16 residues long. The V gene lost 0 bases and the J gene lost 2 bases, with 14 bases spanning the gap. The DNA for the CDR3 is TGTGCCAGCAGTTACTCGATGCCGAAAACTACCTACGAGCAGTACTTC. It yields the protein CASSYSMPKTTYEQYF.

In the case of this clone: Within the sample, other DNA sequences also encode this same CDR3. The genes are TRBV2 and TRBJ1-5, with D tentatively TRBD1 (5 bases). The germline gives CDR1 SNHLY, CDR2 FYNNEI. Between the trimmed V and J ends, which lost 5 bases and 1 base, there was a span of 6 bases. The CDR3 contains 13 residues. CDR3 coding DNA: TGTGCCAGCAGTAGGGGAAGCAATCAGCCCCAGCATTTT. Translating gives CASSRGSNQPQHF.

This chain uses TRBV7-8 with TRBJ2-5; tentative D call: TRBD2 (7 bases). Trimming pared 5 bases from V and 2 bases from J, leaving 12 bases between. The CDR3 extends over 14 amino acids. Looked up from germline, CDR1 is SGHVS and CDR2 is FQNEAQ. The CDR3: CASSRGAIQETQYF. Written as DNA, the CDR3 is TGTGCCAGCAGCCGGGGGGCAATACAAGAGACCCAGTACTTC.

The J gene is TRBJ1-1, the V gene TRBV6-2 or TRBV6-3; D not certain. This CDR3 is 13 amino acids long. Trimming cost V 2 bases and J 5 bases, with 9 bases left between them. Germline values: CDR1 MNHEY, CDR2 SVGEGT. DNA of the CDR3: TGTGCCAGCAGTTACCCCCCCAAAACTGAAGCTTTCTTT. Protein sequence: CASSYPPKTEAFF.

V and J are TRBV10-3 and TRBJ2-5, with a possible D match to TRBD1 (5 bases). Looked up from germline, CDR1 is ENHRY and CDR2 is SYGVKD. The CDR3 contains 13 residues. V was clipped by 6 bases and J by 5 bases, with 13 bases between them. In DNA, the CDR3 is TGTGCCATCAGGGATGACAGTTGGGAGACCCAGTACTTC. It codes for CAIRDDSWETQYF.

This clone was seen only once. The chain carries TRBV12-5 and TRBJ2-3, with 7 bases matching TRBD1. CDR3 length equals 16 residues. Germline V lookup: CDR1 LGHNT, CDR2 FRNRAP. Trimming cost V 8 bases and J 2 bases; bases outside gene matches: 13. The CDR3 loop reads CASLERQGSFTDTQYF. CDR3 nucleotides: TGTGCTAGTCTGGAGAGACAGGGATCGTTCACAGATACGCAGTATTTT.

The J gene is TRBJ1-2, the V gene TRBV3-1 (or the pseudogene TRBV3-2); no clear D. The germline V and J ends were trimmed by 0 bases and 4 bases, with 15 bases remaining between them. From germline, CDR1 is LGHDT and CDR2 YNNKEL (reference sequence). This CDR3 spans 16 amino acids. DNA for the CDR3: TGTGCCAGCAGCCAAGATCTGGCATCCGGAGCCTATGGCTACACCTTC. Its protein is CASSQDLASGAYGYTF.

The table lists this clone with a few counts. The rearrangement links TRBV9 to TRBJ2-2, with D hard to call. Trimming removed 4 bases from V and 0 bases from J, with 7 bases in between. The CDR3 loop spans 14 amino acids. Germline V gene sequence: CDR1 SGDLS, CDR2 YYNGEE. CDR3 sequence: CASSHPTNTGELFF. The CDR3, as DNA: TGTGCCAGCAGCCATCCTACGAACACCGGGGAGCTGTTTTTT.

This sequence joins TRBV13 and TRBJ2-2; TRBD2 aligns across 10 bases. Germline V lookup: CDR1 PRHDT, CDR2 FYEKMQ (reference sequence). With 6 bases clipped from V and 0 bases from J, the junction kept 4 bases outside the gene matches. The CDR3 length is 16 residues. This chain's CDR3 is CASRAAGGPNTGELFF. Written as DNA, the CDR3 is TGTGCCAGCAGAGCAGCGGGGGGGCCGAACACCGGGGAGCTGTTTTTT.

This sequence joins TRBV7-2 and TRBJ2-3; D uncertain. Between the trimmed V and J ends, which lost 2 bases and 0 bases, there was a span of 9 bases. The CDR3 runs to 15 residues. Per germline, CDR1 SGHTA and CDR2 FQGNSA. The DNA for the CDR3 is TGTGCCAGCAGCTTATTTCACAGAAGCACAGATACGCAGTATTTT. Its protein product is CASSLFHRSTDTQYF.

The chain joins TRBV7-3 to TRBJ2-2; tentatively, D is TRBD1 (6 bases). In germline, CDR1 is SGHTA, CDR2 FQGTGA. Trimming removed 5 bases from V and 13 bases from J, with 23 bases in between. The CDR3 spans 15 residues. CDR3 loop: CASSPRDDRPRGLFF. The CDR3, as DNA: TGTGCCAGCAGCCCAAGGGATGACAGGCCGCGCGGGCTGTTTTTT.

The V and J genes are TRBV13 and TRBJ2-7; D possibly corresponds to TRBD2 (7 bases). The germline V gene has CDR1 PRHDT and CDR2 FYEKMQ (reference sequence). V was trimmed by 5 bases and J by 0 bases, leaving 17 bases between them. This CDR3 is built from 16 residues. The CDR3 reads CASSPPGGHSSYEQYF. The CDR3, as DNA: TGTGCCAGCAGCCCCCCGGGGGGCCATAGCTCCTACGAGCAGTACTTC.

V is TRBV24-1 and J is TRBJ2-2; TRBD2 is a possible D gene (6 bases). The CDR3 is made up of 16 amino acids. With 9 bases removed from V and 0 bases from J, the gap between germline ends came to 16 bases. Germline V gene sequence: CDR1 KGHDR, CDR2 SFDVKD. CDR3 in DNA: TGTGCCACCGGAGGGTCCGGTCTATCGAACACCGGGGAGCTGTTTTTT. Translating gives CATGGSGLSNTGELFF.

The CDR3 DNA is TGTGCCAGCAGCTTAGTTAGCGGGGGAGCAGATACGCAGTATTTT. Protein sequence: CASSLVSGGADTQYF. The chain carries TRBV7-3 and TRBJ2-3, with 9 bases aligning to TRBD2. The J segment lost 4 bases and the V segment lost 2 bases, leaving 4 bases of the junction unmatched. CDR1 is SGHTA and CDR2 is FQGTGA in the germline V gene. This CDR3 has 15 amino acids.

V gene TRBV6-1 combines with J gene TRBJ2-5, with D possibly matching TRBD2 (5 bases). CDR3 length: 14 residues. Trimming removed 2 bases from V and 1 base from J, with 8 bases in between. CDR1 MNHNS and CDR2 SASEGT come from the germline V gene. In DNA form, the CDR3 reads TGTGCCAGCAGTGAAATGAGCGGCCAAGAGACCCAGTACTTC. This translates into CASSEMSGQETQYF.

This clone showed up just a few times. The chain's CDR3 is CASRGSEIGEQYF. In DNA form, the CDR3 reads TGTGCCAGCAGGGGTTCGGAAATCGGGGAGCAGTACTTC. The V gene is TRBV2, the J gene TRBJ2-7; D not certain. Per the germline V gene, CDR1 is SNHLY and CDR2 is FYNNEI. The CDR3 has 13 residues. V lost 6 bases and J 7 bases, leaving 16 bases between the germline ends. The full variable domain, completed using reference TRBV2 and TRBJ2-7, is EPEVTQTPSHQVTQMGQEVILRCVPISNHLYFYWYRQILGQKVEFLVSFYNNEISEKSEIFDDQFSVERPDGSNFTLKIRSTKLEDSAMYFCASRGSEIGEQYFGPGTRLTVT.

The chain employs TRBV30 and TRBJ1-2; D gene ambiguous. The CDR3 runs 13 residues. Trimming took off 0 bases at V and 8 bases at J, with 13 bases between the two ends. Germline assignment: CDR1 GTSNPN and CDR2 SVGIG (reference sequence). CDR3 sequence: CAWSVMRSVGYTF. CDR3 bases: TGTGCCTGGAGTGTGATGAGGAGTGTGGGCTACACCTTC.

This clone was seen only a few times. This chain connects TRBV19 to TRBJ2-7; a weak D match, TRBD1 (5 bases). This CDR3 spans 13 amino acids. In germline, CDR1 is LNHDA, CDR2 SQIVND (reference sequence). V lost 4 bases, J lost 6 bases, and 13 bases lay in between. The CDR3: CASSTLWGSEQYF. The DNA for the CDR3 is TGTGCCAGTAGTACCCTTTGGGGCAGCGAGCAGTACTTC.

This chain connects TRBV27 to TRBJ2-7; TRBD2 agrees at 11 bases. J lost 2 bases, V lost 5 bases, and 11 bases had no gene match. The germline V gene has CDR1 MNHEY and CDR2 SMNVEV (reference sequence). The CDR3 length is 17 residues. Here the CDR3 DNA reads TGTGCCAGCAGTCGGACGGCCGGGACTAGCGGTACCTACGAGCAGTACTTC. It codes for CASSRTAGTSGTYEQYF.

The chain employs TRBV4-2 and TRBJ2-1, with TRBD2 as a possible D gene (5 bases). Germline CDR1 LGHNA, CDR2 YNFKEQ. V was trimmed by 3 bases and J by 0 bases, leaving 9 bases between them. CDR3 length: 15 residues. The CDR3 sequence is CASSQPGFSYNEQFF. CDR3 sequence (DNA): TGTGCCAGCAGCCAGCCGGGATTCTCCTACAATGAGCAGTTCTTC.